Below are 25 T cell receptor beta chains sequenced from a single sample in a study of early T cells in non-severe SARS-CoV-2 infection. Via MiXCR, TCRdb re-called the 5' RACE reads, giving one row per CDR3 protein. The sample lists about 64,000 distinct CDR3 sequences, 10% to 15% occurring once. This material consisted of whole blood, taken at baseline. The receptors stem from an adult who was a healthcare worker with PCR-confirmed SARS-CoV-2 infection or an uninfected control (not recorded which).

The CDR3 bases are TGTGCCAGCAGCCAAAATCCACCGGGACAGTTAGAGACCCAGTACTTC. Translation gives CASSQNPPGQLETQYF. The genes are TRBV3-1 and TRBJ2-5, with 7 nucleotides matching TRBD1. The ends lost 2 bases at V and 4 bases at J; junction bases unmatched: 10. Per the germline V gene, CDR1 is LGHDT and CDR2 is YNNKEL (reference sequence). This CDR3 has 16 residues.

This clonotype was seen more than once but under ten times. This chain links TRBV7-9 with TRBJ2-1; TRBD1 matches at 7 bases. The CDR3 has 14 amino acids. Germline V gene sequence: CDR1 SEHNR, CDR2 FQNEAQ (reference sequence). With V trimmed by 8 bases and J by 6 bases, 10 bases remained unmatched. CDR3 DNA: TGTGCCAGCGTTCGGACAGGTGGAAGCAATGAGCAGTTCTTC. This codes for CASVRTGGSNEQFF.

The V gene is TRBV6-6, the J gene TRBJ1-4; D ambiguous. The germline CDR1 and CDR2 sequences are MNHNY and SVGAGI (reference sequence). CDR3 size: 17 residues. Trimming took off 2 bases at V and 3 bases at J, with 16 bases between the two ends. CDR3 nucleotides: TGTGCCAGCAGTTACCGGACGCCCGAAGGGTCTAATGAAAAACTGTTTTTT. Residues: CASSYRTPEGSNEKLFF.

Ten or more counts support this clonotype. V and J are TRBV7-9 and TRBJ2-5; D is undetermined. The CDR3 spans 13 residues. V lost 4 bases and J 4 bases, leaving 10 bases between the germline ends. Germline V gives CDR1 SEHNR, CDR2 FQNEAQ (reference sequence). The chain's CDR3 is CASSSKTRETQYF. As DNA, the CDR3 is TGTGCCAGCAGCTCGAAGACAAGAGAGACCCAGTACTTC.

CDR3 DNA sequence: TGTGCCACGACACCGGGACCTTCAACTGAAGCTTTCTTT. Translation gives CATTPGPSTEAFF. The genes are TRBV10-3 and TRBJ1-1, with TRBD1 as a possible D gene (5 bases). The CDR3 loop spans 13 amino acids. From germline, CDR1 is ENHRY and CDR2 SYGVKD. The V gene lost 10 bases and the J gene lost 5 bases, with 17 bases spanning the gap.

This clonotype occurred many times. The rearrangement joins TRBV6-5 to TRBJ2-1; D possibly corresponds to TRBD2 (5 bases). CDR3 length equals 15 residues. With 2 bases removed from V and 0 bases from J, the gap between germline ends came to 8 bases. CDR1 is MNHEY, CDR2 SVGAGI, per germline. The CDR3: CASSYGGRSYNEQFF. The CDR3 nucleotides are TGTGCCAGCAGTTACGGCGGGCGCTCCTACAATGAGCAGTTCTTC.

V usage is TRBV10-1 and J usage is TRBJ2-3, with unresolved D. V was shortened by 4 bases and J by 3 bases, with 8 bases between the two germline ends. The V gene's germline CDR1 is WNHNN and CDR2 SYGVQD (reference sequence). There are 13 residues in the CDR3. CDR3 sequence: CASSVRRTDTQYF. CDR3 DNA sequence: TGCGCCAGCAGTGTCCGGCGAACAGATACGCAGTATTTT.

This chain links TRBV11-2 with TRBJ1-2; 8 bases are a match to TRBD1. CDR3 size: 15 residues. Germline V gene sequence: CDR1 SGHAT, CDR2 FQNNGV. Trimming removed 1 base from V and 4 bases from J; junction bases left unmatched: 5. The CDR3 region is CASSLGSGTGYGYTF. In DNA, the CDR3 is TGTGCCAGCAGCTTAGGGTCCGGGACAGGCTATGGCTACACCTTC.

This clonotype was seen only a few times. One end of the junction is discordant with germline, which a read error may explain. The CDR3 loop is CASSFSRTGKEILF. CDR3 DNA: TGTGCCAGCAGTTTTTCGCGGACAGGCAAAGAGATCCTCTTC. The J gene is TRBJ2-7, the V gene TRBV28; 7 bases are a match to TRBD1. Germline CDR1 is MDHEN and CDR2 is SYDVKM. The CDR3 sequence is 14 residues long.

This clonotype has a handful of counts. The rearrangement links TRBV2 to TRBJ2-2; the D gene is possibly TRBD1 (6 bases). The germline V gene encodes CDR1 SNHLY and CDR2 FYNNEI. V was trimmed by 9 bases and J by 8 bases, leaving 16 bases between them. This CDR3 has 13 residues. CDR3 protein: CARRTALLGELFF. The CDR3 coding sequence is TGTGCCAGACGGACAGCCCTCCTTGGGGAGCTGTTTTTT. Combining the CDR3 with reference TRBV2 and TRBJ2-2 gives the whole variable domain EPEVTQTPSHQVTQMGQEVILRCVPISNHLYFYWYRQILGQKVEFLVSFYNNEISEKSEIFDDQFSVERPDGSNFTLKIRSTKLEDSAMYFCARRTALLGELFFGEGSRLTVL.

In this sample, this clonotype turned up many times. V gene TRBV20-1 combines with J gene TRBJ2-1; 9 bases align to TRBD1. The germline V gene encodes CDR1 DFQATT and CDR2 SNEGSKA (reference sequence). Losses at the gene ends were 5 bases for V and 5 bases for J; bases not matched to a gene: 13. This CDR3 has 16 residues. The CDR3 spells CSAQKPGDRDHNEQFF. CDR3 nucleotide sequence: TGCAGTGCTCAAAAACCGGGGGACAGGGACCACAATGAGCAGTTCTTC.

The CDR3 loop is CASTFPGTGYRGSTGELFF. The CDR3 coding sequence is TGTGCCAGCACCTTTCCCGGGACAGGATATCGAGGATCCACCGGGGAGCTGTTTTTT. The chain recombines TRBV11-2 with TRBJ2-2; 8 nucleotides match TRBD1. The trim removed 7 bases at V and 4 bases at J, leaving 20 bases unmatched. CDR1 and CDR2 from the germline V gene are SGHAT and FQNNGV. CDR3 length: 19 residues.

The rearrangement links TRBV28 to TRBJ1-1; D is unclear. V lost 5 bases and J lost 10, with 14 bases in between. CDR3 length: 12 amino acids. Germline values: CDR1 MDHEN, CDR2 SYDVKM. CDR3 sequence (DNA): TGTGCCAGCAGTCCGCGGCCCCGGGGAGCTTTCTTT. This translates into CASSPRPRGAFF.

The rearrangement uses TRBV12-3 or TRBV12-4 and TRBJ1-1; no definite D call. V lost 3 bases, J lost 0 bases, and 2 bases lay in between. The CDR3 covers 12 residues. CDR3 in amino acids: CASSLLNTEAFF. The CDR3 DNA sequence: TGTGCCAGCAGTTTGCTGAACACTGAAGCTTTCTTT.

The chain combines TRBV28 with TRBJ2-7; the D call may be TRBD1 or TRBD2 (6 bases each). V lost 5 bases and J lost 0, with 11 bases in between. The V gene's germline CDR1 is MDHEN and CDR2 SYDVKM. This CDR3 has 14 amino acids. This chain's CDR3 is CASSVGGNSYEQYF. In DNA, the CDR3 is TGTGCCAGCAGTGTGGGGGGCAACTCCTACGAGCAGTACTTC.

In its sample, this clonotype was seen a few times. V usage is TRBV7-8 and J usage is TRBJ2-7; no clear D gene. Germline V gene data show CDR1 as SGHVS and CDR2 as FQNEAQ. The CDR3 is made up of 15 amino acids. The germline V and J ends were trimmed by 2 bases and 4 bases, with 15 bases remaining between them. The CDR3, as DNA: TGTGCCAGCAGCTTATCTTCTCTGGCAATTTACGAGCAGTACTTC. Protein product: CASSLSSLAIYEQYF. Based on the CDR3 plus reference TRBV7-8 and TRBJ2-7, the full variable domain is GAGVSQSPRYKVAKRGQDVALRCDPISGHVSLFWYQQALGQGPEFLTYFQNEAQLDKSGLPSDRFFAERPEGSVSTLKIQRTQQEDSAVYLCASSLSSLAIYEQYFGPGTRLTVT.

This clonotype was recorded many times. CDR3 amino acids: CSATGLAGGNEQFF. DNA of the CDR3: TGCAGTGCTACCGGACTAGCGGGGGGCAATGAGCAGTTCTTC. This chain links TRBV20-1 with TRBJ2-1, with 14 bases aligning to TRBD2. Losses at the gene ends were 4 bases for V and 6 bases for J; bases not matched to a gene: 2. The CDR3 loop spans 14 amino acids. Germline V CDR1 and CDR2: DFQATT, SNEGSKA (reference sequence).

This clonotype was seen a few times. The chain couples TRBV10-3 to TRBJ2-7; the D is unclear. Trimming stripped 8 bases from V and 5 bases from J, with 10 bases between. The CDR3 loop spans 11 amino acids. Germline V lookup: CDR1 ENHRY, CDR2 SYGVKD. The DNA of the CDR3 is TGTGCCATCGTGGCCAACCACGAGCAGTACTTC. Translation gives CAIVANHEQYF.

V is TRBV20-1 and J is TRBJ1-1; TRBD1 agrees at 8 bases. This CDR3 has 13 residues. J lost 3 bases, V lost 3 bases, and 3 bases had no gene match. The germline V gene encodes CDR1 DFQATT and CDR2 SNEGSKA (reference sequence). The CDR3: CSASNRGDTEAFF. CDR3 in DNA: TGCAGTGCTAGTAACAGGGGGGACACTGAAGCTTTCTTT.

This clonotype was counted at least ten times. The chain has TRBV18 and TRBJ1-1; tentatively, D is TRBD1 (6 bases). Germline V gene lookup returns CDR1 KGHSH and CDR2 LQKENI. This CDR3 region has 15 residues. Trimming removed 2 bases at V and 1 base at J, with 11 bases between. The CDR3 protein is CASSPYGTQNTEAFF. The CDR3, as DNA: TGTGCCAGCTCACCATACGGGACACAGAACACTGAAGCTTTCTTT. Using reference TRBV18 and TRBJ1-1 for the parts outside the CDR3, the full variable domain is NAGVMQNPRHLVRRRGQEARLRCSPMKGHSHVYWYRQLPEEGLKFMVYLQKENIIDESGMPKERFSAEFPKEGPSILRIQQVVRGDSAAYFCASSPYGTQNTEAFFGQGTRLTVV.

This chain connects TRBV29-1 to TRBJ2-2, with 12 bases fitting TRBD2. V was pared by 6 bases and J by 3 bases, with 2 bases of the junction left unmatched. The germline V gene has CDR1 SQVTM and CDR2 ANQGSEA. This CDR3 is 14 amino acids long. The CDR3 DNA follows: TGCAGCGTGAGACTAGCGGGAGACACCGGGGAGCTGTTTTTT. Translated: CSVRLAGDTGELFF.

This clonotype was detected a few times. Here the CDR3 reads CASSQLEGAMNTEAFF. The CDR3 nucleotides are TGTGCCAGCAGCCAGTTGGAGGGTGCCATGAACACTGAAGCTTTCTTT. This chain connects TRBV4-2 to TRBJ1-1; D is ambiguous. Germline V lookup: CDR1 LGHNA, CDR2 YNFKEQ. The CDR3 has 16 amino acids. Trimming took 3 bases from V and 0 from J, leaving 14 bases between them.

This clonotype was seen repeatedly, ten times or more. This chain connects TRBV3-2 to TRBJ1-1; the D call of TRBD1 is as the table states it, not checked on the DNA. TRBV3-2 is annotated as a pseudogene. CDR3 length: 16 residues. The CDR3 here is CASSQDGPGGRAEAFF. DNA of the CDR3: TGTGCCAGCAGCCAAGATGGGCCCGGGGGTCGGGCTGAAGCTTTCTTT.

As concerns this clonotype: No conserved phenylalanine or tryptophan is present at the end of the CDR3, so a read error is the likely explanation. The rearrangement joins TRBV11-2 to TRBJ1-3, with D unclear. V was shortened by 5 bases and J by 3 bases, with 14 bases between the two germline ends. Germline V CDR1 and CDR2: SGHAT, FQNNGV. The CDR3 has 15 amino acids. CDR3 bases: TGTGCCAGCAGCCCTACGGTAGGGCATGGAAACACCATATATTTA. Residues: CASSPTVGHGNTIYL.

In its sample, this clonotype was seen once. CDR3 loop: CASISEQYF. CDR3 coding DNA: TGCGCCAGCATATCCGAGCAGTACTTC. This chain joins TRBV5-1 and TRBJ2-7; D unresolved. CDR1 is SGHRS, CDR2 YFSETQ, per germline. The CDR3 is made up of 9 amino acids. Trimming pared 6 bases from V and 6 bases from J, leaving 4 bases between.